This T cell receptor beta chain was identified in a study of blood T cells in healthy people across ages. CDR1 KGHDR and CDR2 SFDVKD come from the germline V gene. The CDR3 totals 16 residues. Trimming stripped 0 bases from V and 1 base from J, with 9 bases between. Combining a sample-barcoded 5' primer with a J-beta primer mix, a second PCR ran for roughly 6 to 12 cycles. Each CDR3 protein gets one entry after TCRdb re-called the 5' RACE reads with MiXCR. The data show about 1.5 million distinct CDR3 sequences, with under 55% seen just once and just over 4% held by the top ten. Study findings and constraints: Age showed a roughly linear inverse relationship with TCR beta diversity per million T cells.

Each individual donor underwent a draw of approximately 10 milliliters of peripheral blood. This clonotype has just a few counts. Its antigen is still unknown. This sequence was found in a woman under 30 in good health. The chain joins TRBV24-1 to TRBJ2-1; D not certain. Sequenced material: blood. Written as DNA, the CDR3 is TGTGCCACCAGTGATTTGCAAGCGACTTCCTACAATGAGCAGTTCTTC. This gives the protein CATSDLQATSYNEQFF.